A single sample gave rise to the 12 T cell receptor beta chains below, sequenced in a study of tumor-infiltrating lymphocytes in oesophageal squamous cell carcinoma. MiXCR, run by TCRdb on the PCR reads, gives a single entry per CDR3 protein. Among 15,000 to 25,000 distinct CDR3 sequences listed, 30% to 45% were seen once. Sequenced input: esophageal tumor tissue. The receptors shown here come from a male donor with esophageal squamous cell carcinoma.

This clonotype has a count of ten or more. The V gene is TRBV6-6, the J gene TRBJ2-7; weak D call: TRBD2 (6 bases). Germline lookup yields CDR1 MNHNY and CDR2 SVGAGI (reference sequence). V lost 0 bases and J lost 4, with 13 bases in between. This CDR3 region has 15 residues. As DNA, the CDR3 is TGTGCCAGCAGTTACTCCCTAGTGGGAGGTTACGAGCAGTACTTC. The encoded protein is CASSYSLVGGYEQYF.

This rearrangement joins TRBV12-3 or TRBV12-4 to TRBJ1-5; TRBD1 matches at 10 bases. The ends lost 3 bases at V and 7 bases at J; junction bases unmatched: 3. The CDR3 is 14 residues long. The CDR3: CASSLEGQGQPQHF. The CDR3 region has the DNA TGTGCCAGCAGTTTGGAGGGACAGGGGCAGCCCCAGCATTTT.

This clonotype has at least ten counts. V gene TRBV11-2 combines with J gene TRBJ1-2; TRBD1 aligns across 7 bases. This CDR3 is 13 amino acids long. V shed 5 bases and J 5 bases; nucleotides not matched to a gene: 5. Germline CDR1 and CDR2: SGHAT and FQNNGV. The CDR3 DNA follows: TGTGCCAGCAGCCCTGGGACAGAATATGGCTACACCTTC. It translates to CASSPGTEYGYTF.

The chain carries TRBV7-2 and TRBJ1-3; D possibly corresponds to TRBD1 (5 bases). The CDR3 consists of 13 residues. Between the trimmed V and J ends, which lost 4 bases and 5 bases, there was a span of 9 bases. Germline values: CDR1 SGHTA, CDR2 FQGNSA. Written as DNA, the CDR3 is TGTGCCAGCAGCTCGGGACGGAGAAACACCATATATTTT. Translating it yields CASSSGRRNTIYF.

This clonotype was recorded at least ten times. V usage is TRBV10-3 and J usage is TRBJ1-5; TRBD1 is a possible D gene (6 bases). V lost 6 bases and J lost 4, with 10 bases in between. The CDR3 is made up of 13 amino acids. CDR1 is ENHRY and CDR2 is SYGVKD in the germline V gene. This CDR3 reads CAIRADRNQPQHF. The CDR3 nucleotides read TGTGCCATCAGGGCTGACAGGAATCAGCCCCAGCATTTT.

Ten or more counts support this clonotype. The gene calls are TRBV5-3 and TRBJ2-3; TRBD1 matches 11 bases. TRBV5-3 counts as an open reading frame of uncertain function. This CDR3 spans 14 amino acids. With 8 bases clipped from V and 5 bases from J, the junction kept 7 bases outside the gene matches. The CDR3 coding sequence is TGTGCCAGCAGCCGCGGGACAGGGGGAGATACGCAGTATTTT. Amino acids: CASSRGTGGDTQYF.

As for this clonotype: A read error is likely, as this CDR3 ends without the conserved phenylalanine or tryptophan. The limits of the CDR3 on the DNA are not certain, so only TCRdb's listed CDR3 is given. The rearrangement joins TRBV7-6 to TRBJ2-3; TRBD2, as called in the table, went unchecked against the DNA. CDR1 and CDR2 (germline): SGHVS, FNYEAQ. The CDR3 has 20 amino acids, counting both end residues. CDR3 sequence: CASSSGGREGSPTTSSTSVR.

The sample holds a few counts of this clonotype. The DNA for the CDR3 is TGTGCCAGCAGCTTAGCGGCGCCGGGACGGGGAGGACTAGCGGGCTACAATGAGCAGTTCTTC. Its translation is CASSLAAPGRGGLAGYNEQFF. This sequence joins TRBV7-6 and TRBJ2-1; 11 nucleotides align to TRBD2. Trimming took 0 bases from V and 3 from J; bases not matched to a gene: 16. This CDR3 has 21 amino acids. The germline V gene has CDR1 SGHVS and CDR2 FNYEAQ.

Here the CDR3 reads CASSLRRASQGDSPLHF. CDR3 coding DNA: TGTGCCAGCAGCTTAAGACGCGCGTCCCAGGGCGATTCACCCCTCCACTTT. J is TRBJ1-6 and V is TRBV7-8, with a tentative D call TRBD1 (5 bases). Per the germline V gene, CDR1 is SGHVS and CDR2 is FQNEAQ. The CDR3 contains 17 residues. The V gene lost 2 bases and the J gene lost 8 bases, with 19 bases spanning the gap.

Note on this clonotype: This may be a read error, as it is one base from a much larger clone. CDR3 sequence: CASSLSYGYNEQYF. For the CDR3, the DNA is TGTGCCAGCAGCTTAAGTTACGGTTACAATGAGCAGTACTTC. The chain employs TRBV11-2 and TRBJ2-7; no clear D gene. There are 14 residues in the CDR3. Trimming left V 2 bases short and J 7 bases short, with 15 bases between. Germline assignment: CDR1 SGHAT and CDR2 FQNNGV.

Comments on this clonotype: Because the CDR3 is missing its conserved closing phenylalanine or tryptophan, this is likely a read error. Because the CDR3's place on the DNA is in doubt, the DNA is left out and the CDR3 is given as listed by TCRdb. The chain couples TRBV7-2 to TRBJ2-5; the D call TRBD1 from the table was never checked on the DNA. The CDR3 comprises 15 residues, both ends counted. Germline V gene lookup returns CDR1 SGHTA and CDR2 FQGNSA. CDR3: CASSLAGVPEQYFGN.

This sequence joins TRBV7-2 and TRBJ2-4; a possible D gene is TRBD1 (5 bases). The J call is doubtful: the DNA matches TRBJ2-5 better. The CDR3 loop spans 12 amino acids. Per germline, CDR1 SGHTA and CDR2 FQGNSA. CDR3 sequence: CASSLKGETQYF. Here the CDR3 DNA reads TGTGCCAGCAGCTTAAAGGGGGAGACCCAGTACTTC.